Listed here are 30 T cell receptor beta chains from one sample, sequenced in a study of early T cells in non-severe SARS-CoV-2 infection (TCRdb year 2021). The library was produced with 5' RACE. The sequencer listed for this sample is NextSeq 500. Using fastp at Q25 and MiXCR, TCRdb reprocessed the public reads and kept productive beta chains. Each CDR3 protein gets just one entry, which takes the most common genes and DNA from the rows behind it. The sample table holds more than 50,000 distinct CDR3 sequences, of which less than 9.5% were seen once. The ten largest make up around 4.2% of the sample. The source material was whole blood. The receptors stem from an adult who was a healthcare worker with PCR-confirmed SARS-CoV-2 infection or an uninfected control (not recorded which).

This clonotype was counted between two and nine times. This chain uses TRBV11-2 with TRBJ2-7; 12 nucleotides line up with TRBD2. Per the germline V gene, CDR1 is SGHAT and CDR2 is FQNNGV. V lost 4 bases, J lost 3 bases, and 7 bases stayed unmatched. The CDR3 has 16 amino acids. This CDR3 is CASSSLTSGRIYEQYF. CDR3 DNA sequence: TGTGCCAGCAGCTCCTTAACTAGCGGGAGGATCTACGAGCAGTACTTC.

This clonotype was seen many times. The chain joins TRBV11-3 to TRBJ2-6; D remains ambiguous. The CDR3 runs 13 residues. Trimming took 3 bases from V and 4 from J, leaving 4 bases between them. Germline assignment: CDR1 SGHNT and CDR2 YENEEA. CDR3 DNA: TGTGCCAGCAGCTTCGCCGGGGCCAACGTCCTGACTTTC. It yields the protein CASSFAGANVLTF.

This clonotype occurred a few times. The genes are TRBV5-1 and TRBJ2-3, with D perhaps matching TRBD1 (5 bases). V dropped 2 bases and J dropped 2 bases, with 6 bases sitting between them. Germline V lookup: CDR1 SGHRS, CDR2 YFSETQ. This CDR3 is built from 13 residues. CDR3 in amino acids: CASSFRATDTQYF. The DNA of the CDR3 is TGCGCCAGCAGCTTCAGGGCCACAGATACGCAGTATTTT.

The V gene is TRBV19, the J gene TRBJ2-7, with 10 bases lining up with TRBD1. Germline CDR1 is LNHDA and CDR2 is SQIVND (reference sequence). The CDR3 has 14 residues. Losses at the gene ends were 7 bases for V and 4 bases for J; bases not matched to a gene: 7. CDR3 nucleotide sequence: TGTGCCAGTATTTGGAGGACAGGGGGTTACGAGCAGTACTTC. This translates into CASIWRTGGYEQYF.

This clonotype was observed many times. The gene calls are TRBV2 and TRBJ2-1; maybe TRBD2 (6 bases). V dropped 6 bases and J dropped 8 bases, with 20 bases sitting between them. The CDR3 is 15 residues long. Germline V gene sequence: CDR1 SNHLY, CDR2 FYNNEI. The CDR3 protein is CASRNSGLGLDEQFF. In DNA, the CDR3 is TGTGCCAGCAGGAACTCGGGACTTGGGCTCGATGAGCAGTTCTTC.

This clonotype appeared many times. J is TRBJ2-5 and V is TRBV7-3, with TRBD2 matching 10 bases. Germline-derived CDR1 and CDR2 are SGHTA and FQGTGA. The V segment lost 5 bases and the J segment 4 bases; nucleotides outside the gene matches: 4. This CDR3 is built from 14 residues. CDR3 DNA: TGTGCCAGCAGCCCGGGACTAGCGTCAGAGACCCAGTACTTC. Its protein product is CASSPGLASETQYF.

The chain carries TRBV6-1 and TRBJ1-1; the D gene is possibly TRBD1 (6 bases). The V gene lost 4 bases and the J gene lost 6 bases, with 12 bases spanning the gap. CDR3 length: 13 residues. Germline CDR1 reads MNHNS; CDR2 reads SASEGT. CDR3 sequence reads: CASSVDSYPEAFF. The DNA of the CDR3 is TGTGCCAGCAGTGTGGACAGTTACCCTGAAGCTTTCTTT.

The gene calls are TRBV29-1 and TRBJ1-2, with D unclear. Trimming pared 6 bases from V and 6 bases from J, leaving 20 bases between. There are 14 residues in the CDR3. CDR1 and CDR2 (germline): SQVTM, ANQGSEA. The CDR3: CSVLLTIEEDGYTF. CDR3 sequence (DNA): TGCAGCGTCCTCCTTACCATTGAGGAGGATGGCTACACCTTC.

The table lists this clonotype with many counts. J is TRBJ2-3 and V is TRBV6-5; D is unclear. The V end lost 6 bases, the J end lost 1 base, and 11 bases lay between the germline ends. Germline V lookup: CDR1 MNHEY, CDR2 SVGAGI. The CDR3 is made up of 14 amino acids. The CDR3 sequence is CASRLQRGTDTQYF. CDR3 DNA: TGTGCCAGCAGGCTTCAGCGAGGCACAGATACGCAGTATTTT.

Many counts were recorded for this clonotype. V usage is TRBV27 and J usage is TRBJ2-7; the D gene is possibly TRBD2 (6 bases). CDR3 size: 15 residues. Trimming removed 6 bases from V and 3 bases from J, with 18 bases in between. Germline values: CDR1 MNHEY, CDR2 SMNVEV (reference sequence). The CDR3: CASSLSGKGVYEQYF. CDR3 coding DNA: TGTGCCAGCAGCCTTAGCGGTAAGGGAGTCTACGAGCAGTACTTC.

This clonotype was detected ten times or more. The chain links TRBV5-4 to TRBJ2-2; D is perhaps TRBD1 or TRBD2 (5 bases each). Germline assignment: CDR1 SGHNT and CDR2 YYREEE (reference sequence). This CDR3 spans 12 amino acids. V lost 3 bases to trimming and J lost 6 bases, with 6 bases between them. CDR3 coding DNA: TGTGCCAGCAGCTGGGACGCCGGGGAGCTGTTTTTT. It is translated as CASSWDAGELFF.

This chain joins TRBV10-1 and TRBJ2-2; D is perhaps TRBD1 or TRBD2 (5 bases each). In germline, CDR1 is WNHNN, CDR2 SYGVQD (reference sequence). This CDR3 contains 16 residues. The V end was cut by 3 bases, the J end by 3 bases, with 14 bases between. CDR3 DNA: TGCGCCAGCAGTGAACGGGGCAGGGTGGACACCGGGGAGCTGTTTTTT. This translates into CASSERGRVDTGELFF.

The table lists this clonotype with many counts. The genes are TRBV7-9 and TRBJ1-1, with D possibly being TRBD1 (5 bases). CDR1 is SEHNR and CDR2 is FQNEAQ in the germline V gene (reference sequence). The CDR3 loop spans 12 amino acids. V lost 5 bases, J lost 8 bases, and 12 bases lay in between. CDR3 sequence reads: CASSLIGAEAFF. In DNA, the CDR3 is TGTGCCAGCAGCCTGATAGGGGCCGAAGCTTTCTTT.

Only a few counts were recorded for this clonotype. The rearrangement links TRBV7-2 to TRBJ2-1; 8 nucleotides agree with TRBD2. Germline V gene data show CDR1 as SGHTA and CDR2 as FQGNSA. The V gene end was trimmed by 4 bases and the J gene end by 10 bases; junction bases not matched to a gene: 12. The CDR3 covers 15 residues. This CDR3 is CASSSSGPWREEQFF. The CDR3 nucleotides read TGTGCCAGCAGCTCTAGCGGGCCTTGGAGAGAGGAGCAGTTCTTC.

This clonotype was counted only a few times. This chain connects TRBV11-2 to TRBJ2-3, with 9 bases that match TRBD2. Germline loops: CDR1 SGHAT, CDR2 FQNNGV. CDR3 length equals 16 residues. V lost 1 base to trimming and J lost 6 bases; unmatched junction nucleotides: 8. The CDR3 nucleotides read TGTGCCAGCAGCTTAGTGTGGACTAGCGAGGGGGATACGCAGTATTTT. Encoded protein: CASSLVWTSEGDTQYF.

The V gene is TRBV20-1, the J gene TRBJ2-3; a weak D match, TRBD1 (6 bases). With 6 bases removed from V and 3 bases from J, the gap between germline ends came to 10 bases. CDR1 is DFQATT and CDR2 is SNEGSKA in the germline V gene (reference sequence). The length of the CDR3 is 12 residues. CDR3 in amino acids: CSANRETDTQYF. The CDR3 nucleotides are TGCAGTGCAAACAGGGAGACAGATACGCAGTATTTT.

This chain joins TRBV7-9 and TRBJ1-2, with D possibly TRBD1 on 5 matching bases. CDR1 and CDR2 from the germline V gene are SEHNR and FQNEAQ (reference sequence). The ends were cut back, 5 bases at V and 4 bases at J, with 11 bases in the middle. The CDR3 covers 13 residues. The CDR3 coding sequence is TGTGCCAGCAGCCCCGACAGCCCCTATGGCTACACCTTC. Translating it yields CASSPDSPYGYTF.

This clonotype was recorded many times. The rearrangement joins TRBV7-2 to TRBJ1-5, with 8 bases identical to TRBD1. J lost 6 bases, V lost 5 bases, and 9 bases had no gene match. The V gene's germline CDR1 is SGHTA and CDR2 FQGNSA. CDR3 length: 15 residues. The CDR3 protein is CASSPRRGQGQPQHF. In DNA form, the CDR3 reads TGTGCCAGCAGCCCCCGCAGGGGGCAGGGTCAGCCCCAGCATTTT.

The sample holds many counts of this clonotype. J is TRBJ1-1 and V is TRBV20-1, with 8 bases that match TRBD1. V lost 6 bases, J lost 9 bases, and 9 bases stayed unmatched. The CDR3 covers 12 residues. Germline-derived CDR1 and CDR2 are DFQATT and SNEGSKA (reference sequence). The CDR3 reads CSASPTGAKAFF. Here the CDR3 DNA reads TGCAGTGCGTCACCGACAGGGGCAAAAGCTTTCTTT.

This clonotype was detected only a few times. V is TRBV20-1 and J is TRBJ2-6; D not certain. Germline CDR1 is DFQATT and CDR2 is SNEGSKA (reference sequence). The CDR3 consists of 15 residues. The V gene lost 0 bases and the J gene lost 2 bases, with 8 bases spanning the gap. CDR3 amino acids: CSARDQGTGANVLTF. The CDR3, as DNA: TGCAGTGCTAGAGATCAAGGGACTGGGGCCAACGTCCTGACTTTC.

This clonotype has ten or more counts. The chain couples TRBV7-6 to TRBJ2-2, with 9 bases aligning to TRBD1. The germline V gene has CDR1 SGHVS and CDR2 FNYEAQ. This CDR3 is built from 16 residues. V lost 4 bases, J lost 3 bases, and 6 bases stayed unmatched. CDR3 sequence reads: CASSSRGQGYTGELFF. CDR3 bases: TGTGCCAGCAGCTCCCGGGGACAGGGTTACACCGGGGAGCTGTTTTTT.

Concerning this clonotype: One end of the junction does not line up with germline, which may come from a read error. In DNA form, the CDR3 reads TGTGCCAGCAGCGAGAGGTCGGCCGCCACAGATATGCAGTATTTT. It yields the protein CASSERSAATDMQYF. The chain has TRBV9 and TRBJ2-3; D remains ambiguous. This CDR3 has 15 amino acids. Germline-derived CDR1 and CDR2 are SGDLS and YYNGEE.

A word on this clonotype: This may be a read error, as it is one base from a much larger clone. V and J are TRBV30 and TRBJ2-2; D unclear. This CDR3 contains 15 residues. With 0 bases removed from V and 4 bases from J, the gap between germline ends came to 12 bases. The germline CDR1 and CDR2 sequences are GTSNPN and SVGIG (reference sequence). Here the CDR3 DNA reads TGTGCCTGGAGTGTAGCCGGAGATTTCACCGGGGAGCTGTTTTTT. This gives the protein CAWSVAGDFTGELFF.

This clonotype was detected many times. CDR3 DNA: TGTGCCAGCAGACCGGGGCCTGTTGGCTACACCTTC. This codes for CASRPGPVGYTF. The chain recombines TRBV6-5 with TRBJ1-2, with D perhaps matching TRBD1 (5 bases). CDR1 MNHEY and CDR2 SVGAGI come from the germline V gene. The V end lost 6 bases, the J end lost 7 bases, and 12 bases lay between the germline ends. The CDR3 extends over 12 amino acids.

The CDR3 DNA follows: TGTGCCAGCAGTAGGACGGTTCCTAGCACAGATACGCAGTATTTT. This encodes CASSRTVPSTDTQYF. V and J are TRBV2 and TRBJ2-3; no clear D gene. This CDR3 spans 15 amino acids. Trimming shortened V by 5 bases and J by 0 bases, and 12 bases separated the two germline ends. CDR1 and CDR2 (germline): SNHLY, FYNNEI.

This clonotype has only a few counts. This chain uses TRBV5-5 with TRBJ2-7; TRBD2 might be the D (5 bases). V lost 2 bases to trimming and J lost 7 bases, with 10 bases between them. The CDR3 covers 12 residues. Looked up from germline, CDR1 is SGHKS and CDR2 is YYEKEE (reference sequence). The CDR3 region is CASSFLGEEQYF. The CDR3, as DNA: TGTGCCAGCAGCTTCCTCGGGGAAGAGCAGTACTTC.

This clonotype was seen repeatedly, ten times or more. The V gene is TRBV20-1, the J gene TRBJ2-3, with 8 positions matching TRBD1. Unmatched junction bases numbered 6, after V lost 6 bases and J lost 4 bases. The germline gives CDR1 DFQATT, CDR2 SNEGSKA (reference sequence). This CDR3 spans 13 amino acids. The CDR3 sequence is CSARTGTADTQYF. In DNA, the CDR3 is TGCAGTGCCCGGACAGGGACAGCAGATACGCAGTATTTT.

This clonotype was counted at least ten times. CDR3 bases: TGCGCCAGCAGCCAAGACACTAGCGGGGTCCGGAAGACCCAGTACTTC. It translates to CASSQDTSGVRKTQYF. The V gene is TRBV4-3, the J gene TRBJ2-5; 10 bases match TRBD2. Losses at the gene ends were 0 bases for V and 6 bases for J; bases not matched to a gene: 7. The length of the CDR3 is 16 residues. In germline, CDR1 is LGHNA, CDR2 YSLEER.

This clonotype was counted at least ten times. CDR3 in DNA: TGTGCCAGCAGTTTATGGGGAGGCCGGGGCTACGAGCAGTACTTC. Translation: CASSLWGGRGYEQYF. The chain uses TRBV27 and TRBJ2-7; maybe TRBD2 (6 bases). Trimming stripped 1 base from V and 3 bases from J, with 13 bases between. This CDR3 has 15 amino acids. Germline values: CDR1 MNHEY, CDR2 SMNVEV (reference sequence).

This clonotype was observed many times. As DNA, the CDR3 is TGTGCCAGCAGACCCTCGACAGGGGCCCTCTACGAGCAGTACTTC. Its translation is CASRPSTGALYEQYF. This chain connects TRBV6-1 to TRBJ2-7, with TRBD1 matching 8 bases. The CDR3 covers 15 residues. Per germline, CDR1 MNHNS and CDR2 SASEGT. The J segment lost 3 bases and the V segment lost 6 bases, leaving 10 bases of the junction unmatched.